This TCR beta chain was sequenced during a study of shared clonotypes between healthy human individuals. Overall study: The study used three CD4 naive, three CD4 memory, two CD8 naive and one CD8 memory plate per donor.

Germline CDR1 reads SNHLY; CDR2 reads FYNNEI. The ends lost 5 bases at V and 0 bases at J; junction bases unmatched: 0. The CDR3 totals 14 residues. Several immunoSEQ 96-well plates shared each subset's DNA, each plate a replicate. The data were produced by immunoSEQ multiplex PCR, yet TCRdb's version contains in-frame clones alone and is incomplete. In the table there are some 2,500,000 clones, 80% to 95% of which are singletons. Donors were healthy HIV-negative adults without recently reported acute infections or vaccinations. This sequence originates from a young man in good health. Some clones in this sample may be carry-over from other donors' samples. The sequenced sample consisted of naive CD4+ T cells from PBMCs. Specified subset: CD45RA+ positively selected. This sequence joins TRBV2 and TRBJ2-3, with 9 bases aligning to TRBD2. The CDR3, as DNA: TGTGCCAGCAGTCTAGCGGGAAGCACAGATACGCAGTATTTT. Translation: CASSLAGSTDTQYF.